This T cell receptor (beta chain) was obtained from a study of shared clonotypes between healthy human individuals. Sequenced by immunoSEQ multiplex PCR; TCRdb stores in-frame clones only, minus some. The sample contains about 960,000 clones, around three quarters of which appear only once. On this clone: Its antigen is as yet unknown.

Study findings and constraints: A few donors had 4% to 5% of their naive CD4 clonotypes in common.

The CDR3 contains 14 residues. Trimming pared 6 bases from V and 4 bases from J, leaving 15 bases between. Germline lookup yields CDR1 MNHNS and CDR2 SASEGT. The sequence was obtained from a man in his late teens or twenties in good health. This chain connects TRBV6-1 to TRBJ1-1, with D possibly matching TRBD1 (6 bases). Sequencing was performed on memory CD4+ T cells sorted from blood. Specified subset: CD45RA-negative fraction. The CDR3 DNA reads TGTGCCAGCAGCCCACAGGGATCGGGCACTGAAGCTTTCTTT. Protein: CASSPQGSGTEAFF.